Below are 12 T cell receptor beta chains sequenced from a single sample in a study of T-cell memory formation after mild COVID-19. TCRdb ran MiXCR on the 5' RACE reads and lists one entry per CDR3 protein. Of some 68,000 distinct CDR3 sequences listed, 16% were seen once; the top ten hold 31%. Sequencing input: PBMCs or a T cell subset sorted from them (not recorded which). The receptor set was obtained from an adult woman who had mild COVID-19 (a few samples of this study predate the infection). Cell type and time point are not known.

This clonotype was detected only a few times. This chain links TRBV12-3 or TRBV12-4 with TRBJ1-5; possible D gene TRBD1, 5 bases. The CDR3 runs 14 residues. V was shortened by 5 bases and J by 6 bases, with 14 bases between the two germline ends. In DNA form, the CDR3 reads TGTGCCAGCAGTATACTGACAGCAGCTCAGCCCCAGCATTTT. Protein: CASSILTAAQPQHF.

This chain uses TRBV6-5 with TRBJ2-6; 8 bases agree with TRBD1. J gave up 0 bases and V 4 bases, and 8 bases lay outside the gene matches. The CDR3 extends over 18 amino acids. Germline-derived CDR1 and CDR2 are MNHEY and SVGAGI. The CDR3 loop reads CASSWAGTGFSGANVLTF. DNA for the CDR3: TGTGCCAGCAGTTGGGCCGGGACAGGTTTCTCTGGGGCCAACGTCCTGACTTTC.

This clonotype came up a few times. This sequence joins TRBV20-1 and TRBJ1-6, with 8 bases matching TRBD1. This CDR3 region has 14 residues. The germline CDR1 and CDR2 sequences are DFQATT and SNEGSKA (reference sequence). V shed 5 bases, J shed 9 bases, and the junction held 9 bases outside the gene matches. The CDR3 loop reads CSAESGQVTSPLHF. CDR3 nucleotides: TGCAGTGCTGAATCGGGACAGGTTACTTCACCCCTCCACTTT.

This chain uses TRBV4-1 with TRBJ2-4; maybe TRBD2 (6 bases). The V gene lost 0 bases and the J gene lost 0 bases, with 18 bases spanning the gap. CDR1 is MGHRA and CDR2 is YSYEKL in the germline V gene. CDR3 length: 19 amino acids. The CDR3 is CASSQDEVEAGLAKNIQYF. The CDR3 coding sequence is TGCGCCAGCAGCCAAGATGAAGTTGAGGCGGGGCTAGCCAAAAACATTCAGTACTTC.

The CDR3 sequence is CASAPLQGASYEQYF. The CDR3, as DNA: TGTGCCAGCGCACCTCTCCAGGGGGCCTCCTACGAGCAGTACTTC. J is TRBJ2-7 and V is TRBV25-1, with 8 bases identical to TRBD1. The CDR3 totals 15 residues. Trimming removed 8 bases from V and 0 bases from J; junction bases left unmatched: 9. CDR1 is MGHDK and CDR2 is SYGVNS in the germline V gene.

This clonotype has just a few counts. The V and J genes are TRBV6-5 and TRBJ2-7; possibly TRBD2 for D (6 bases). This CDR3 comprises 13 residues. CDR1 is MNHEY, CDR2 SVGAGI, per germline. Trimming cost V 2 bases and J 5 bases, with 10 bases left between them. The CDR3 is CASSYVGGDEQYF. CDR3 DNA: TGTGCCAGCAGTTACGTGGGGGGTGACGAGCAGTACTTC.

This chain joins TRBV27 and TRBJ1-5; D ambiguous. The V gene lost 4 bases and the J gene lost 0 bases, with 7 bases spanning the gap. CDR3 length equals 14 residues. Germline assignment: CDR1 MNHEY and CDR2 SMNVEV (reference sequence). The CDR3 nucleotides are TGTGCCAGCAGTTCTGGTCGTAGCAATCAGCCCCAGCATTTT. Its translation: CASSSGRSNQPQHF.

The table lists this clonotype with many counts. The CDR3 sequence is CASSSYRDMQAGDTQYF. CDR3 coding DNA: TGTGCCAGCAGCTCATACCGGGACATGCAGGCCGGAGATACGCAGTATTTT. V is TRBV25-1 and J is TRBJ2-3; TRBD1 might be the D (6 bases). V dropped 6 bases and J dropped 5 bases, with 24 bases sitting between them. CDR1 and CDR2 from the germline V gene are MGHDK and SYGVNS. The CDR3 loop spans 17 amino acids.

The sample holds a few counts of this clonotype. The chain recombines TRBV5-1 with TRBJ2-3; 12 positions match TRBD2. V gave up 3 bases and J gave up 2 bases; unmatched junction bases: 7. Per germline, CDR1 SGHRS and CDR2 YFSETQ. This CDR3 has 17 residues. CDR3 loop: CASSSSTSGGPTDTQYF. The CDR3 DNA is TGCGCCAGCAGCTCCTCGACTAGCGGGGGCCCCACAGATACGCAGTATTTT.

The chain has TRBV7-9 and TRBJ1-1, with D perhaps matching TRBD1 (5 bases). This CDR3 is 12 amino acids long. The V gene lost 4 bases and the J gene lost 4 bases, with 7 bases spanning the gap. CDR1 and CDR2 (germline): SEHNR, FQNEAQ (reference sequence). This CDR3 reads CASSSDSTEAFF. The DNA of the CDR3 is TGTGCCAGCAGCTCCGACAGCACTGAAGCTTTCTTT.

J is TRBJ2-1 and V is TRBV20-1; the match to TRBD1 covers 12 bases. CDR3 length: 15 residues. Germline V gene sequence: CDR1 DFQATT, CDR2 SNEGSKA (reference sequence). CDR3 sequence: CTGTGGPKRGNEQFF. For the CDR3, the DNA is TGCACAGGGACAGGGGGCCCCAAAAGGGGAAATGAGCAGTTCTTC.

V usage is TRBV27 and J usage is TRBJ1-6; D is unclear. Germline CDR1 MNHEY, CDR2 SMNVEV (reference sequence). The CDR3 consists of 12 residues. The germline V and J ends were trimmed by 6 bases and 10 bases, with 10 bases remaining between them. DNA of the CDR3: TGTGCCAGCAGCCGGGGTTACTCACCCCTCCACTTT. This gives the protein CASSRGYSPLHF.